Shown below are 15 T cell receptor beta chains from a single sample sequenced in a study of human T cells and chemical hapten exposure. Each CDR3 protein is one row after TCRdb ran MiXCR on the RACE reads. The data show tens of thousands of distinct CDR3 sequences, with 10% to 15% seen just once and roughly 5.7% held by the top ten. Time point noted: patch test 3, about 24 weeks after DPC sensitization. The treatment denotes: therapeutic diphenylcyclopropenone sensitization with weekly scalp DPC. The sequenced sample was whole blood, obtained in connection with sensitization to the hapten diphenylcyclopropenone (DPC). The receptors derive from a woman aged 45 to 65 with alopecia areata. Some clones in this sample may be carry-over from other donors' samples.

The rearrangement uses TRBV19 and TRBJ1-2, with 7 bases fitting TRBD1. The germline gives CDR1 LNHDA, CDR2 SQIVND (reference sequence). The CDR3 is 12 residues long. V dropped 6 bases and J dropped 6; count of bases not matched to a gene: 4. This CDR3 reads CASRSTGDGYTF. The CDR3 bases are TGTGCCAGTAGATCAACAGGGGATGGCTACACCTTC.

This clonotype was counted only a few times. This chain links TRBV7-7 with TRBJ2-1; D tentatively fits TRBD1 or TRBD2 (5 bases each). Trimming stripped 0 bases from V and 5 bases from J, with 23 bases between. CDR3 size: 19 residues. CDR1 is SSHAT, CDR2 FNYEAQ, per germline (reference sequence). The CDR3 nucleotides read TGTGCCAGCAGCTTAGCGCTTGGAGACGGGACGTCGAAGAACAATGAGCAGTTCTTC. This translates into CASSLALGDGTSKNNEQFF.

The count of this clonotype is one. The genes are TRBV20-1 and TRBJ2-3; weak D call: TRBD2 (5 bases). V was cut by 5 bases and J by 4 bases, with 13 bases left in between. Germline CDR1 is DFQATT and CDR2 is SNEGSKA (reference sequence). The length of the CDR3 is 13 residues. The CDR3 nucleotides are TGCAGTGCTGGAGGCAGTTCCCCAGATACGCAGTATTTT. As protein: CSAGGSSPDTQYF.

The CDR3 sequence is CASSLVSGQETQYF. The CDR3, as DNA: TGCGCCAGCAGCTTGGTGTCGGGACAAGAGACCCAGTACTTC. The chain joins TRBV5-1 to TRBJ2-5; D is possibly TRBD2 (5 bases). The CDR3 length is 14 residues. Germline-derived CDR1 and CDR2 are SGHRS and YFSETQ. V lost 0 bases, J lost 2 bases, and 8 bases lay in between.

This clonotype has only a few counts. V and J are TRBV4-1 and TRBJ2-5, with 9 bases that match TRBD2. Germline V gives CDR1 MGHRA, CDR2 YSYEKL. Trimming at V came to 1 base and at J to 3 bases, leaving 9 bases not matched to a gene. This CDR3 contains 17 residues. This CDR3 reads CASSQGDGLASKETQYF. CDR3 DNA sequence: TGCGCCAGCAGCCAAGGGGATGGACTAGCGTCTAAAGAGACCCAGTACTTC.

This chain joins TRBV2 and TRBJ1-4; 7 bases map to TRBD1. The CDR3 is 14 amino acids. V gave up 6 bases and J gave up 7 bases; unmatched junction bases: 8. CDR1 and CDR2 (germline): SNHLY, FYNNEI. CDR3 nucleotides: TGTGCCAGCAGCCAAACAGGGGTCGGTGAAAAACTGTTTTTT. Amino acids: CASSQTGVGEKLFF. Full variable domain (outside the CDR3, taken from reference TRBV2 and TRBJ1-4): EPEVTQTPSHQVTQMGQEVILRCVPISNHLYFYWYRQILGQKVEFLVSFYNNEISEKSEIFDDQFSVERPDGSNFTLKIRSTKLEDSAMYFCASSQTGVGEKLFFGSGTQLSVL.

This clonotype has more than one count but fewer than ten. The chain joins TRBV7-9 to TRBJ2-3; no clear D. With 4 bases removed from V and 6 bases from J, the gap between germline ends came to 2 bases. CDR3 length: 10 amino acids. Germline V CDR1 and CDR2: SEHNR, FQNEAQ (reference sequence). CDR3 residues: CASSSDTQYF. The CDR3 DNA reads as TGTGCCAGCAGCTCCGATACGCAGTATTTT.

This clonotype was found a few times. This chain links TRBV20-1 with TRBJ2-7, with TRBD1 matching over 9 bases. Trimming at V came to 4 bases and at J to 2 bases, leaving 3 bases not matched to a gene. The germline V gene has CDR1 DFQATT and CDR2 SNEGSKA (reference sequence). This CDR3 has 13 residues. CDR3 sequence reads: CSATGQGTYEQYF. For the CDR3, the DNA is TGCAGTGCTACCGGACAGGGGACCTACGAGCAGTACTTC.

This clonotype has a count of ten or more. V is TRBV19 and J is TRBJ1-4; no definite D call. The V end lost 1 base, the J end lost 3 bases, and 9 bases lay between the germline ends. CDR3 length equals 15 residues. Germline values: CDR1 LNHDA, CDR2 SQIVND (reference sequence). CDR3 region: CASSIGKGANEKLFF. The CDR3 DNA reads TGTGCCAGTAGTATAGGGAAAGGAGCTAATGAAAAACTGTTTTTT.

This clonotype was counted between two and nine times. The chain recombines TRBV20-1 with TRBJ1-6; D gene unclear. Trimming took off 6 bases at V and 3 bases at J, with 12 bases between the two ends. The CDR3 has 14 amino acids. Germline lookup yields CDR1 DFQATT and CDR2 SNEGSKA (reference sequence). The chain's CDR3 is CSASRPGYNSPLHF. CDR3 in DNA: TGCAGTGCCTCGAGGCCGGGCTATAATTCACCCCTCCACTTT.

Of note for this clonotype: This clone may be a read error of a much larger clone one base away. The CDR3 spells CSVVVSGSGLSTDTLYF. DNA for the CDR3: TGCAGCGTTGTGGTTAGCGGGAGTGGTTTGAGCACAGATACGCTGTATTTT. The chain links TRBV29-1 to TRBJ2-3; 9 nucleotides match TRBD2. The CDR3 extends over 17 amino acids. From germline, CDR1 is SQVTM and CDR2 ANQGSEA.

The chain couples TRBV29-1 to TRBJ1-2, with D hard to call. This CDR3 is built from 9 residues. The ends were cut back, 3 bases at V and 8 bases at J, with 4 bases in the middle. Germline CDR1 is SQVTM and CDR2 is ANQGSEA. In DNA form, the CDR3 reads TGCAGCGTTGAGGAAGGCTACACCTTC. Its protein product is CSVEEGYTF. Full variable domain (missing parts from reference TRBV29-1 and TRBJ1-2): SAVISQKPSRDICQRGTSLTIQCQVDSQVTMMFWYRQQPGQSLTLIATANQGSEATYESGFVIDKFPISRPNLTFSTLTVSNMSPEDSSIYLCSVEEGYTFGSGTRLTVV.

At least ten counts were recorded for this clonotype. The chain couples TRBV29-1 to TRBJ1-1; a possible D gene is TRBD1 (6 bases). V was clipped by 3 bases and J by 4 bases, with 12 bases between them. CDR1 and CDR2 (germline): SQVTM, ANQGSEA. The CDR3 is 13 amino acids. The DNA of the CDR3 is TGCAGCGTTGACCGGGGGCAAAGCACTGAAGCTTTCTTT. Amino acid sequence: CSVDRGQSTEAFF.

The gene calls are TRBV20-1 and TRBJ2-1; 9 nucleotides align to TRBD2. V dropped 5 bases and J dropped 3; count of bases not matched to a gene: 8. The CDR3 loop spans 15 amino acids. Germline CDR1 and CDR2: DFQATT and SNEGSKA (reference sequence). The CDR3 loop reads CSAQGLAGFYNEQFF. In DNA form, the CDR3 reads TGCAGTGCTCAGGGGCTAGCGGGATTCTACAATGAGCAGTTCTTC.

This clonotype came up many times. V is TRBV6-2 or TRBV6-3 and J is TRBJ2-7; D perhaps matches TRBD1 (6 bases). V shed 4 bases and J shed 2 bases, with 15 bases lying between them. CDR3 length: 15 amino acids. Germline values: CDR1 MNHEY, CDR2 SVGEGT. This chain's CDR3 is CASSLTGRAPYEQYF. In DNA form, the CDR3 reads TGTGCCAGCAGTTTAACAGGGCGAGCGCCCTACGAGCAGTACTTC.